This TCR beta chain is drawn from a study of T cells in Graves' hyperthyroidism and ophthalmopathy. Across the whole study: The blood sample was taken at first diagnosis, before treatment began. Study-level results: The model forecast ophthalmopathy, anticipating it by a median approximately 6.1 months before onset. A 13 V-J model separated ophthalmopathy from stable hyperthyroidism.

Using RNA transcripts as the source, TCR beta CDR3 regions were amplified. The HTBI primer set drove a first-round RT-PCR of the TCR CDR3. TCRdb recomputed calls from the multiplex PCR reads with MiXCR, one row per CDR3 protein. The sample gives about 380,000 distinct CDR3 sequences, about 15% of which show up once; roughly 9.6% is in the top ten. CDR3 length equals 17 residues. The J segment lost 4 bases and the V segment lost 3 bases, leaving 10 bases of the junction unmatched. Per the germline V gene, CDR1 is SGHDT and CDR2 is YYEEEE. This clonotype was detected a few times. As yet, its antigen is unknown. Researchers barred patients who had uncontrolled infection, other autoimmune disease, pregnancy or lactation.

This clonotype was obtained from a woman aged 60-75 years with Graves' hyperthyroidism. Sequencing input: blood. This chain connects TRBV5-6 to TRBJ2-1, with 10 positions matching TRBD1. The CDR3 sequence is CASSSGQGESLYNEQFF. In DNA form, the CDR3 reads TGTGCCAGCAGCTCCGGACAGGGGGAATCCCTTTACAATGAGCAGTTCTTC. Supplemented by reference TRBV5-6 and TRBJ2-1, the full variable domain reads DAGVTQSPTHLIKTRGQQVTLRCSPKSGHDTVSWYQQALGQGPQFIFQYYEEEERQRGNFPDRFSGHQFPNYSSELNVNALLLGDSALYLCASSSGQGESLYNEQFFGPGTRLTVL.